This T cell receptor beta chain stems from a study of T cell changes during pregnancy in multiple sclerosis. Per germline, CDR1 MNHNS and CDR2 SASEGT. This CDR3 is built from 14 residues. The trim removed 6 bases at V and 4 bases at J, leaving 8 bases unmatched. Clones were read by immunoSEQ multiplex PCR, and TCRdb kept only the in-frame ones, dropping some. The sample contains tens of thousands of clones, roughly nine tenths of which appear only once. The chain is built from TRBV6-1 and TRBJ1-2; 7 bases fit TRBD1. Sequenced material: CD4+ T cells from peripheral blood mononuclear cells, taken after pregnancy. The TCR was taken from a female donor with multiple sclerosis, enrolled in a pregnancy study. The chain's CDR3 is CASRPVGQIYGYTF. CDR3 coding DNA: TGTGCCAGCAGACCCGTGGGACAGATCTATGGCTACACCTTC.